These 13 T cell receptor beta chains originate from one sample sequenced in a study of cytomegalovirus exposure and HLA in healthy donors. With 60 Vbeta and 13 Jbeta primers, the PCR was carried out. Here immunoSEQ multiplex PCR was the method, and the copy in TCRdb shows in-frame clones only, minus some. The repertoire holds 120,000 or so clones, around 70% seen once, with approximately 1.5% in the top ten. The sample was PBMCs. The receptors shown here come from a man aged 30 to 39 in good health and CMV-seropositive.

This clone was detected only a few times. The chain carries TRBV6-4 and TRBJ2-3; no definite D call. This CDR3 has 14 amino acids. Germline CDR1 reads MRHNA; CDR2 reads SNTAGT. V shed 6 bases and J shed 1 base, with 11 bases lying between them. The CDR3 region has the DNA TGTGCCAGCAGCCCTGACGGAGGCACAGATACGCAGTATTTT. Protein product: CASSPDGGTDTQYF.

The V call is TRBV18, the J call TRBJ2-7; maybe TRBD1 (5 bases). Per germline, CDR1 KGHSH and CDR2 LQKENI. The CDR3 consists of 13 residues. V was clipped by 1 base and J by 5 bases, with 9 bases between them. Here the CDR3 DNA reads TGTGCCAGCTCACCACGATTAGGGGACGAGCAGTACTTC. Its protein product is CASSPRLGDEQYF. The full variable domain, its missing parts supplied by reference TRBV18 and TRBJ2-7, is NAGVMQNPRHLVRRRGQEARLRCSPMKGHSHVYWYRQLPEEGLKFMVYLQKENIIDESGMPKERFSAEFPKEGPSILRIQQVVRGDSAAYFCASSPRLGDEQYFGPGTRLTVT.

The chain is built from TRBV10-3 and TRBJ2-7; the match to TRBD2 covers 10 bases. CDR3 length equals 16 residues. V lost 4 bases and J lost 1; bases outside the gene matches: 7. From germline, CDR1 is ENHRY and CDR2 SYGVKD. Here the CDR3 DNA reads TGTGCCATCAGTGGTCCTAGCGGGAGAGGGTCCTACGAGCAGTACTTC. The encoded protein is CAISGPSGRGSYEQYF.

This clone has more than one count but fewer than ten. CDR3 in DNA: TGTGCCAGTAGTTCGCAGGGGAGCGCAGATACGCAGTATTTT. It encodes CASSSQGSADTQYF. The chain links TRBV19 to TRBJ2-3; possible D gene TRBD1, 6 bases. CDR1 LNHDA and CDR2 SQIVND come from the germline V gene (reference sequence). V was cut by 5 bases and J by 4 bases, with 13 bases left in between. This CDR3 has 14 amino acids. Filled out from reference TRBV19 and TRBJ2-3, the complete variable domain reads DGGITQSPKYLFRKEGQNVTLSCEQNLNHDAMYWYRQDPGQGLRLIYYSQIVNDFQKGDIAEGYSVSREKKESFPLTVTSAQKNPTAFYLCASSSQGSADTQYFGPGTRLTVL.

The CDR3: CAYRPTGLGETQYF. The CDR3 DNA sequence: TGTGCCTACAGACCGACAGGGTTGGGAGAGACCCAGTACTTC. This chain links TRBV30 with TRBJ2-5; TRBD1 matches 7 bases. The junction had 12 bases not matched to a gene; V was cut back by 7 bases and J by 4 bases. This CDR3 is 14 amino acids long. Germline CDR1 GTSNPN, CDR2 SVGIG (reference sequence). The full variable domain, in which reference TRBV30 and TRBJ2-5 provide the parts outside the CDR3, is SQTIHQWPATLVQPVGSPLSLECTVEGTSNPNLYWYRQAAGRGLQLLFYSVGIGQISSEVPQNLSASRPQDRQFILSSKKLLLSDSGFYLCAYRPTGLGETQYFGPGTRLLVL.

The CDR3 sequence is CAGISGQGASEQYF. DNA for the CDR3: TGTGCCGGCATAAGCGGACAGGGGGCATCCGAGCAGTACTTC. This chain uses TRBV28 with TRBJ2-7, with 11 bases matching TRBD1. CDR3 length: 14 amino acids. Germline V gene data show CDR1 as MDHEN and CDR2 as SYDVKM. V dropped 11 bases and J dropped 6; count of bases not matched to a gene: 12. Combining the CDR3 with reference TRBV28 and TRBJ2-7 gives the whole variable domain DVKVTQSSRYLVKRTGEKVFLECVQDMDHENMFWYRQDPGLGLRLIYFSYDVKMKEKGDIPEGYSVSREKKERFSLILESASTNQTSMYLCAGISGQGASEQYFGPGTRLTVT.

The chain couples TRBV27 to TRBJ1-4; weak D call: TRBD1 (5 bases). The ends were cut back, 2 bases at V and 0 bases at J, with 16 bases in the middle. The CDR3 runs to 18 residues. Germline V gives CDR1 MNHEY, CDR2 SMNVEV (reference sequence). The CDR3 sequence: CASSLAGSGRTTNEKLFF. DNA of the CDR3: TGTGCCAGCAGTTTAGCCGGGTCAGGGAGGACAACTAATGAAAAACTGTTTTTT.

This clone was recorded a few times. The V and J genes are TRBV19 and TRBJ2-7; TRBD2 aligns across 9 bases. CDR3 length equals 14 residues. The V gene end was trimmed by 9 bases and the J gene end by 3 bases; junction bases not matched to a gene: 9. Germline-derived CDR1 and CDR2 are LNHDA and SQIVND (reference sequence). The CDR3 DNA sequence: TGTGCCAGCTCGTTGGCGGGAGGGAACTACGAGCAGTACTTC. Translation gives CASSLAGGNYEQYF.

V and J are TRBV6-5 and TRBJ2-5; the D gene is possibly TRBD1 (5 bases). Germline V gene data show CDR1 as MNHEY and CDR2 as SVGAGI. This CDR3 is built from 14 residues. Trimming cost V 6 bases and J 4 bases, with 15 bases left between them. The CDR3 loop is CASSYIDSSETQYF. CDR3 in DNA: TGTGCCAGCAGCTATATCGACAGTTCAGAGACCCAGTACTTC.

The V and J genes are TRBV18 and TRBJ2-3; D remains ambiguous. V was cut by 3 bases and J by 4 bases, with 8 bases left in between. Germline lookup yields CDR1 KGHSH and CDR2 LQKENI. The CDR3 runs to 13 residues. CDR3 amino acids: CASSPVSADTQYF. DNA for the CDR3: TGTGCCAGCTCACCCGTCTCAGCAGATACGCAGTATTTT.

DNA of the CDR3: TGTGCCAGCAGTTACCGGGACAGGGAGAATGGCTACACCTTC. Protein product: CASSYRDRENGYTF. The J gene is TRBJ1-2, the V gene TRBV6-5; 9 bases are a match to TRBD1. With 2 bases clipped from V and 6 bases from J, the junction kept 4 bases outside the gene matches. Looked up from germline, CDR1 is MNHEY and CDR2 is SVGAGI. The CDR3 is made up of 14 amino acids.

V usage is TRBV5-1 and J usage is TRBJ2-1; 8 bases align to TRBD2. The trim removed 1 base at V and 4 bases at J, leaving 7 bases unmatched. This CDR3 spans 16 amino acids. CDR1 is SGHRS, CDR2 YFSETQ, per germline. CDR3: CASSLQGGRTYNEQFF. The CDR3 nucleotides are TGCGCCAGCAGCTTGCAAGGCGGGAGGACGTACAATGAGCAGTTCTTC.

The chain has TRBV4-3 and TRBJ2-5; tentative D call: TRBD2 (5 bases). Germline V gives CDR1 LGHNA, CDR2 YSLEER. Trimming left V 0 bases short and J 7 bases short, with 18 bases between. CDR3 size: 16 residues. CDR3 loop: CASSQEVGWELGTQYF. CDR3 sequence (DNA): TGCGCCAGCAGCCAAGAGGTGGGTTGGGAGTTGGGGACCCAGTACTTC.